These 30 T cell receptor beta chains came from one sample sequenced in a study of blood T cell repertoires in COVID-19 (dated by TCRdb to about 2020). The library was produced with the immunoSEQ multiplex PCR assay. TCRdb carries this immuneACCESS record with in-frame sequences only. Its versions omit some clonotypes, under half of them owing to an unresolved V gene in the studies checked, with the rest unexplained. Present in this sample are about 180,000 clones, about nine tenths of which were seen just once. Under 2% of the sample is taken by the ten largest. Sequences were obtained from peripheral blood. The receptors originated from a man between 18 and 29 years old who had recovered from COVID-19.

The chain uses TRBV5-1 and TRBJ1-1, with D possibly being TRBD1 (6 bases). In germline, CDR1 is SGHRS, CDR2 YFSETQ. V was pared by 4 bases and J by 2 bases, with 9 bases between. CDR3 size: 13 residues. As DNA, the CDR3 is TGCGCCAGCAGCCAGGACAGCAACACTGAAGCTTTCTTT. Its protein product is CASSQDSNTEAFF.

This chain joins TRBV6-2 or TRBV6-3 and TRBJ2-6, with D possibly being TRBD1 (5 bases). Germline assignment: CDR1 MNHEY and CDR2 SVGEGT. The CDR3 loop spans 19 amino acids. The V gene lost 0 bases and the J gene lost 0 bases, with 15 bases spanning the gap. The CDR3 spells CASSYSRDRGISGANVLTF. CDR3 bases: TGTGCCAGCAGTTACTCGAGAGACAGAGGAATCTCTGGGGCCAACGTCCTGACTTTC.

The chain employs TRBV27 and TRBJ2-1; 9 positions match TRBD1. The junction had 17 bases not matched to a gene; V was cut back by 6 bases and J by 2 bases. This CDR3 has 19 amino acids. Germline CDR1 and CDR2: MNHEY and SMNVEV (reference sequence). The CDR3 DNA is TGTGCCAGCAGCCTACGCTCTACAGGGGGCGCCGGCACCTACAATGAGCAGTTCTTC. Translation gives CASSLRSTGGAGTYNEQFF.

This sequence joins TRBV28 and TRBJ1-2; D unclear. Germline V CDR1 and CDR2: MDHEN, SYDVKM. The CDR3 loop spans 14 amino acids. V lost 2 bases to trimming and J lost 4 bases, with 11 bases between them. CDR3 in DNA: TGTGCCAGCAGTTTAGGCTTACAGTTCTATGGCTACACCTTC. Translating it yields CASSLGLQFYGYTF.

The rearrangement links TRBV7-2 to TRBJ1-1, with D maybe TRBD1 (5 bases). CDR3 length: 14 residues. The germline CDR1 and CDR2 sequences are SGHTA and FQGNSA. V shed 5 bases and J shed 2 bases, with 12 bases lying between them. CDR3 nucleotides: TGTGCCAGCAGCACCGGGACTTCCAACACTGAAGCTTTCTTT. Amino acids: CASSTGTSNTEAFF.

This chain connects TRBV9 to TRBJ1-1; TRBD1 might be the D (6 bases). The CDR3 is made up of 14 amino acids. V lost 4 bases and J 1 base, leaving 11 bases between the germline ends. Germline V gene sequence: CDR1 SGDLS, CDR2 YYNGEE. CDR3 in amino acids: CASSFAGANTEAFF. CDR3 DNA: TGTGCCAGCAGCTTTGCAGGGGCGAACACTGAAGCTTTCTTT.

The gene calls are TRBV6-5 and TRBJ1-2; TRBD1 agrees at 7 bases. This CDR3 is built from 12 residues. Germline V gene data show CDR1 as MNHEY and CDR2 as SVGAGI. Trimming cost V 10 bases and J 2 bases; bases outside gene matches: 4. In nucleotides, the CDR3 is TGTGCCATCAAACAGGGGAACTATGGCTACACCTTC. Its protein is CAIKQGNYGYTF.

This clone was seen a handful of times. This sequence joins TRBV5-8 and TRBJ1-1; D might be TRBD1 (6 bases). V shed 0 bases and J shed 3 bases, with 6 bases lying between them. This CDR3 is built from 13 residues. Per the germline V gene, CDR1 is SGHTS and CDR2 is YDEGEE. CDR3: CASSLDRDTEAFF. DNA of the CDR3: TGTGCCAGCAGCTTGGACAGGGACACTGAAGCTTTCTTT.

The rearrangement uses TRBV19 and TRBJ1-1; 10 positions match TRBD1. Germline V CDR1 and CDR2: LNHDA, SQIVND (reference sequence). There are 14 residues in the CDR3. V gave up 4 bases and J gave up 4 bases; unmatched junction bases: 3. CDR3 sequence reads: CASSTDRGATEAFF. In DNA form, the CDR3 reads TGTGCCAGTAGTACGGACAGGGGGGCCACTGAAGCTTTCTTT.

The chain links TRBV5-1 to TRBJ2-1; 15 bases align to TRBD2. The V gene's germline CDR1 is SGHRS and CDR2 YFSETQ. The CDR3 runs 18 residues. V dropped 0 bases and J dropped 7; count of bases not matched to a gene: 8. The CDR3 sequence is CASSLGTSGRASRNEQFF. CDR3 DNA: TGCGCCAGCAGCTTGGGGACTAGCGGGAGGGCTTCGAGGAATGAGCAGTTCTTC.

V gene TRBV3-1 (or the pseudogene TRBV3-2) combines with J gene TRBJ2-7, with 9 positions matching TRBD2. CDR1 and CDR2 (germline): LGHDT, YNNKEL (reference sequence). The CDR3 runs 15 residues. The V segment lost 0 bases and the J segment 7 bases; nucleotides outside the gene matches: 7. The CDR3 here is CASSQDSGLAREQYF. Written as DNA, the CDR3 is TGTGCCAGCAGCCAAGATTCCGGACTAGCGCGGGAGCAGTACTTC.

The chain couples TRBV9 to TRBJ2-3; D unclear. Germline lookup yields CDR1 SGDLS and CDR2 YYNGEE. The CDR3 spans 13 residues. V shed 5 bases and J shed 2 bases, with 9 bases lying between them. The CDR3 here is CASSRLNTDTQYF. CDR3 DNA sequence: TGTGCCAGCAGTCGGTTGAACACAGATACGCAGTATTTT.

The J gene is TRBJ2-7, the V gene TRBV15; the D gene is possibly TRBD2 (6 bases). Trimming took off 3 bases at V and 5 bases at J, with 17 bases between the two ends. Germline V gene sequence: CDR1 LNHNV, CDR2 YYDKDF (reference sequence). This CDR3 is built from 15 residues. In DNA form, the CDR3 reads TGTGCCACCAGCAGTCAGCGGGTCAGTACAAACGAGCAGTACTTC. It encodes CATSSQRVSTNEQYF.

The CDR3 DNA reads as TGTGCCAGCAGTAGACGGACAGGCTCCCTTGGAGAGACCCAGTACTTC. Its translation: CASSRRTGSLGETQYF. The chain recombines TRBV28 with TRBJ2-5, with TRBD1 matching over 7 bases. The CDR3 spans 16 residues. V shed 5 bases and J 4 bases; nucleotides not matched to a gene: 13. Germline values: CDR1 MDHEN, CDR2 SYDVKM.

The rearrangement links TRBV5-6 to TRBJ1-2, with D perhaps TRBD1 (5 bases). The V end was cut by 4 bases, the J end by 3 bases, with 13 bases between. This CDR3 region has 14 residues. In germline, CDR1 is SGHDT, CDR2 YYEEEE. DNA for the CDR3: TGTGCCAGCAGCCCCGGAACAGGTTACTATGGCTACACCTTC. It encodes CASSPGTGYYGYTF.

The V call is TRBV27, the J call TRBJ2-1, with a tentative D call TRBD1 (6 bases). With 3 bases removed from V and 10 bases from J, the gap between germline ends came to 22 bases. Germline lookup yields CDR1 MNHEY and CDR2 SMNVEV (reference sequence). The CDR3 totals 16 residues. The CDR3 loop is CASSFTRGWGPGEQFF. The CDR3 DNA follows: TGTGCCAGCAGTTTCACCAGGGGATGGGGGCCCGGGGAGCAGTTCTTC.

The rearrangement joins TRBV20-1 to TRBJ1-1; D remains ambiguous. The germline V and J ends were trimmed by 8 bases and 3 bases, with 10 bases remaining between them. From germline, CDR1 is DFQATT and CDR2 SNEGSKA (reference sequence). The CDR3 contains 11 residues. The CDR3 region has the DNA TGCAGTAGCCGCGGGGACACTGAAGCTTTCTTT. This sequence encodes CSSRGDTEAFF.

This clone was seen once. The J gene is TRBJ2-3, the V gene TRBV18; perhaps TRBD1 as D (5 bases). Trimming took 4 bases from V and 3 from J, leaving 8 bases between them. Germline CDR1 and CDR2: KGHSH and LQKENI. This CDR3 is 13 amino acids long. CDR3 sequence (DNA): TGTGCCAGCTCACGACAGACAACAGATACGCAGTATTTT. Its translation: CASSRQTTDTQYF.

The J gene is TRBJ2-1, the V gene TRBV9; perhaps TRBD2 as D (5 bases). The CDR3 is 14 amino acids. Trimming left V 3 bases short and J 7 bases short, with 14 bases between. The germline CDR1 and CDR2 sequences are SGDLS and YYNGEE. The DNA of the CDR3 is TGTGCCAGCAGCGCCTCGACCGGAGGTAATGAGCAGTTCTTC. Translated, it gives CASSASTGGNEQFF.

This clone appeared many times. This chain links TRBV7-9 with TRBJ1-6; no clear D gene. The germline gives CDR1 SEHNR, CDR2 FQNEAQ (reference sequence). CDR3 size: 14 residues. V dropped 2 bases and J dropped 7 bases, with 9 bases sitting between them. CDR3 coding DNA: TGTGCCAGCAGCTTATATGAGGGAAATTCACCCCTCCACTTT. Protein sequence: CASSLYEGNSPLHF.

V usage is TRBV12-5 and J usage is TRBJ1-1; TRBD1 aligns across 10 bases. There are 16 residues in the CDR3. Germline V gives CDR1 LGHNT, CDR2 FRNRAP. V lost 1 base to trimming and J lost 5 bases; unmatched junction nucleotides: 7. CDR3 sequence (DNA): TGTGCTAGTGGTTTGGGACAGGGGGCCTCGGGAACTGAAGCTTTCTTT. As protein: CASGLGQGASGTEAFF.

The J gene is TRBJ1-2, the V gene TRBV19, with 11 bases matching TRBD1. V shed 8 bases, J shed 4 bases, and the junction held 3 bases outside the gene matches. The length of the CDR3 is 13 residues. CDR1 and CDR2 from the germline V gene are LNHDA and SQIVND (reference sequence). CDR3 bases: TGTGCCAGTCGGACAGGGGGCAGCTATGGCTACACCTTC. Translating gives CASRTGGSYGYTF.

This rearrangement joins TRBV9 to TRBJ1-3; D is perhaps TRBD1 (5 bases). The CDR3 totals 14 residues. V shed 5 bases and J shed 0 bases, with 9 bases lying between them. Germline CDR1 is SGDLS and CDR2 is YYNGEE. CDR3 DNA sequence: TGTGCCAGCAGTGGGGGACTCTCTGGAAACACCATATATTTT. It codes for CASSGGLSGNTIYF.

CDR3 nucleotides: TGTGCCAGCAGTAAACCGGGATATAATGAAAAACTGTTTTTT. As protein: CASSKPGYNEKLFF. The chain couples TRBV5-4 to TRBJ1-4; no definite D call. This CDR3 is 14 amino acids long. V lost 5 bases to trimming and J lost 4 bases, with 12 bases between them. The germline gives CDR1 SGHNT, CDR2 YYREEE (reference sequence).

The chain employs TRBV6-5 and TRBJ2-3, with D unclear. V dropped 5 bases and J dropped 2 bases, with 5 bases sitting between them. This CDR3 spans 12 amino acids. Looked up from germline, CDR1 is MNHEY and CDR2 is SVGAGI. CDR3 coding DNA: TGTGCCAGCAGTATCTTCACAGATACGCAGTATTTT. Encoded protein: CASSIFTDTQYF.

The V call is TRBV11-3, the J call TRBJ2-1; D is possibly TRBD2 (5 bases). This CDR3 comprises 14 residues. V gave up 0 bases and J gave up 7 bases, with 10 bases separating them. Germline loops: CDR1 SGHNT, CDR2 YENEEA. The CDR3: CASSLDKRENEQFF. The CDR3 DNA reads as TGTGCCAGCAGCTTAGATAAGAGGGAGAATGAGCAGTTCTTC.

The chain is built from TRBV27 and TRBJ1-6; D is uncertain. The germline CDR1 and CDR2 sequences are MNHEY and SMNVEV (reference sequence). There are 15 residues in the CDR3. Trimming pared 6 bases from V and 11 bases from J, leaving 20 bases between. The CDR3 here is CASSIAVTGEAPLHF. The CDR3, as DNA: TGTGCCAGCAGCATTGCCGTCACCGGGGAGGCACCCCTCCACTTT.

The chain couples TRBV5-1 to TRBJ1-1, with D hard to call. Germline-derived CDR1 and CDR2 are SGHRS and YFSETQ. Trimming stripped 1 base from V and 2 bases from J, with 15 bases between. This CDR3 has 16 amino acids. The CDR3 here is CASSLYWRQTNTEAFF. The CDR3 DNA reads as TGCGCCAGCAGCTTGTATTGGCGGCAGACTAACACTGAAGCTTTCTTT. Full variable domain (remainder filled in from reference TRBV5-1 and TRBJ1-1): KAGVTQTPRYLIKTRGQQVTLSCSPISGHRSVSWYQQTPGQGLQFLFEYFSETQRNKGNFPGRFSGRQFSNSRSEMNVSTLELGDSALYLCASSLYWRQTNTEAFFGQGTRLTVV.

This clone occurred once. This chain connects TRBV9 to TRBJ2-6; the D gene is possibly TRBD1 (6 bases). Germline assignment: CDR1 SGDLS and CDR2 YYNGEE. This CDR3 region has 15 residues. V was trimmed by 0 bases and J by 4 bases, leaving 8 bases between them. CDR3 protein: CASSVGGTGANVLTF. CDR3 in DNA: TGTGCCAGCAGCGTAGGAGGGACAGGGGCCAACGTCCTGACTTTC.

The V call is TRBV14, the J call TRBJ2-3, with TRBD1 as a possible D gene (5 bases). From germline, CDR1 is SGHDN and CDR2 FVKESK. There are 15 residues in the CDR3. Trimming stripped 2 bases from V and 2 bases from J, with 11 bases between. CDR3: CASSQWGGYTDTQYF. The DNA of the CDR3 is TGTGCCAGCAGCCAATGGGGCGGTTACACAGATACGCAGTATTTT.